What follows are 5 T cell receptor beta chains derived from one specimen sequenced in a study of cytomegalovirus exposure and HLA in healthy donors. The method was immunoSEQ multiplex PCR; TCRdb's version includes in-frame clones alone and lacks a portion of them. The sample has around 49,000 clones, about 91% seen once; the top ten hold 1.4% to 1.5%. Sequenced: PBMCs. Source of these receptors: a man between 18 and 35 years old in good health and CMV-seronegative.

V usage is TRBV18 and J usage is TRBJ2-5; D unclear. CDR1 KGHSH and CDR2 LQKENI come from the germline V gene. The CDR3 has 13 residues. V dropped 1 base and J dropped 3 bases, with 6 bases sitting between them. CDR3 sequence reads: CASSPLQKETQYF. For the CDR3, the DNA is TGTGCCAGCTCACCACTACAGAAAGAGACCCAGTACTTC.

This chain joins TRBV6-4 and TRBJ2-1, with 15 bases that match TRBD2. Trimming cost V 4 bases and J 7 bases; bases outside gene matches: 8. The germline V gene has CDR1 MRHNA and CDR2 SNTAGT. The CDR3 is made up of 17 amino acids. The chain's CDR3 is CASSASGLAGGRNEQFF. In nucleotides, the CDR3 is TGTGCCAGCAGTGCCTCGGGACTAGCGGGAGGACGTAATGAGCAGTTCTTC.

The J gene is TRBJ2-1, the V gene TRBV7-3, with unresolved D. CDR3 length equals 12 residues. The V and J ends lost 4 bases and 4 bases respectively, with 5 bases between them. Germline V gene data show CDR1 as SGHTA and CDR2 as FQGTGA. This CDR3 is CASSSQYNEQFF. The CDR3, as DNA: TGTGCCAGCAGCTCACAGTACAATGAGCAGTTCTTC.

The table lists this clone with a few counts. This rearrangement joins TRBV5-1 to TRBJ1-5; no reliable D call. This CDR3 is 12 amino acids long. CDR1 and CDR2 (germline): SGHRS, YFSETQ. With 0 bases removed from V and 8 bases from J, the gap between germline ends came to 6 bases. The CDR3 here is CASSLGSEPQHF. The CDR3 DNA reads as TGCGCCAGCAGCTTGGGGAGTGAGCCCCAGCATTTT.

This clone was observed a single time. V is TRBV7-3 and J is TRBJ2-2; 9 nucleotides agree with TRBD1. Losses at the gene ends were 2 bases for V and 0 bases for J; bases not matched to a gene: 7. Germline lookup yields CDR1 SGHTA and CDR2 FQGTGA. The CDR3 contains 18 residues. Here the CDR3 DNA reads TGTGCCAGCAGCTTATATGGGACAGGGAAATCGAACACCGGGGAGCTGTTTTTT. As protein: CASSLYGTGKSNTGELFF. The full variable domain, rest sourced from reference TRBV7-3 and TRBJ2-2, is GAGVSQTPSNKVTEKGKYVELRCDPISGHTALYWYRQSLGQGPEFLIYFQGTGAADDSGLPNDRFFAVRPEGSVSTLKIQRTERGDSAVYLCASSLYGTGKSNTGELFFGEGSRLTVL.